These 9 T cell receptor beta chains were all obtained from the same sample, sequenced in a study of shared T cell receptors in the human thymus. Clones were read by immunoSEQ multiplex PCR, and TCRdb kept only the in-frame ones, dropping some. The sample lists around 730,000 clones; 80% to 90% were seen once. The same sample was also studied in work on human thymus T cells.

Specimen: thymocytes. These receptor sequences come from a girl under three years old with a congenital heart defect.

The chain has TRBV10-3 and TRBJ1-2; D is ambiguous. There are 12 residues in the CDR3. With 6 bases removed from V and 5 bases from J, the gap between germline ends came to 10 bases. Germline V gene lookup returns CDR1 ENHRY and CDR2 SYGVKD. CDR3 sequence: CAIRSVLYGYTF. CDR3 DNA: TGTGCCATCAGGTCGGTTTTATATGGCTACACCTTC.

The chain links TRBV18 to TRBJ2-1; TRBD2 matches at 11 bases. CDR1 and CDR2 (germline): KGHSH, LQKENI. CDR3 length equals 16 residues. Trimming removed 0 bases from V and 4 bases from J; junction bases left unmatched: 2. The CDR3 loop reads CASSPPLAGGYNEQFF. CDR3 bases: TGTGCCAGCTCACCACCGCTAGCGGGGGGTTACAATGAGCAGTTCTTC.

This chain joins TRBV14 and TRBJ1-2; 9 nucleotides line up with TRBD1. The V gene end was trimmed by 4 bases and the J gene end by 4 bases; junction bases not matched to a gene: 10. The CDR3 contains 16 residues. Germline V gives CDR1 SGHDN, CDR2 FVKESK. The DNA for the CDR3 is TGTGCCAGCAGCCGTGGACAGGGGCAAGTGGGCTATGGCTACACCTTC. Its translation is CASSRGQGQVGYGYTF.

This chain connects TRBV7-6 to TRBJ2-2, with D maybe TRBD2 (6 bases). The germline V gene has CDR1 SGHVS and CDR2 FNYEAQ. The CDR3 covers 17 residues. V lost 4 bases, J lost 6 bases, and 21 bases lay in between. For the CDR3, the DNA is TGTGCCAGCAGCTCTCCTAGGGACTGGTACTTAGCCGGGGAGCTGTTTTTT. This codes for CASSSPRDWYLAGELFF.

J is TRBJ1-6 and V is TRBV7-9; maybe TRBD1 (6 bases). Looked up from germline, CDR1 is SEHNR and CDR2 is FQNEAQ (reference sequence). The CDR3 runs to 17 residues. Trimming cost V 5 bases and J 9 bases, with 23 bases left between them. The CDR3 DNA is TGTGCCAGCAGCCCCCCCGCTCAGCCGGGGGGCTCTTCACCCCTCCACTTT. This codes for CASSPPAQPGGSSPLHF.

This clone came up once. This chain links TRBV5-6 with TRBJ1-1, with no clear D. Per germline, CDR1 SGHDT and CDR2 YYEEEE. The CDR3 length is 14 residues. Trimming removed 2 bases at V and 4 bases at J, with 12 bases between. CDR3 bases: TGTGCCAGCAGCTTAACGTGGCACCTCACTGAAGCTTTCTTT. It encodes CASSLTWHLTEAFF.

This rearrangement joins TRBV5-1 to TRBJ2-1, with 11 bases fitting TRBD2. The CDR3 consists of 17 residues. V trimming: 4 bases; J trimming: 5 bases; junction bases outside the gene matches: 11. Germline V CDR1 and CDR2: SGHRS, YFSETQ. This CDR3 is CASSPGSLAGANNEQFF. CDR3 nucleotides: TGCGCCAGCAGCCCCGGTTCACTAGCGGGGGCCAACAATGAGCAGTTCTTC.

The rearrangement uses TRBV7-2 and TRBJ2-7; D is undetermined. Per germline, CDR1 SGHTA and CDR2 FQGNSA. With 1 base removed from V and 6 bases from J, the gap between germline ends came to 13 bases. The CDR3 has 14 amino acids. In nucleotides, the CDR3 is TGTGCCAGCAGCTTAGGTCGGCTAGTAGGCGAGCAGTACTTC. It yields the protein CASSLGRLVGEQYF.

The CDR3 loop reads CATRQGKGGYTF. Here the CDR3 DNA reads TGTGCCACTAGACAGGGCAAAGGGGGCTACACCTTC. The rearrangement joins TRBV19 to TRBJ1-2, with 7 bases identical to TRBD1. V shed 10 bases and J 8 bases; nucleotides not matched to a gene: 10. The CDR3 loop spans 12 amino acids. Germline assignment: CDR1 LNHDA and CDR2 SQIVND (reference sequence).